This T cell receptor (beta chain) comes out of a study of T cell repertoires in cytomegalovirus infection. Background on the study: Public TCR beta signatures indicated both CMV infection and matching HLA type.

Points on this clonotype: Its antigen is currently unknown.

MiXCR, run by TCRdb on the reads, gives a single entry per CDR3 protein. The table shows approximately 600,000 distinct CDR3 sequences, with 40% occurring only once. Study findings and constraints: HLA-C-restricted CMV clonotypes gave the most frequent clonotype in two of eight donors.

CDR1 is DFQATT and CDR2 is SNEGSKA in the germline V gene (reference sequence). V shed 5 bases and J 4 bases; nucleotides not matched to a gene: 4. CDR3 size: 12 residues. The TCR originated in a human donor in good health (CMV status not recorded). Some clones in this sample may be carry-over from other donors' samples. Here the sequenced sample was cultured PBMCs, taken from culture after CMV antigen stimulation. This chain connects TRBV20-1 to TRBJ1-1; 7 nucleotides match TRBD1. The chain's CDR3 is CSAWTGRTEAFF. The CDR3 DNA is TGCAGTGCTTGGACAGGACGCACTGAAGCTTTCTTT.